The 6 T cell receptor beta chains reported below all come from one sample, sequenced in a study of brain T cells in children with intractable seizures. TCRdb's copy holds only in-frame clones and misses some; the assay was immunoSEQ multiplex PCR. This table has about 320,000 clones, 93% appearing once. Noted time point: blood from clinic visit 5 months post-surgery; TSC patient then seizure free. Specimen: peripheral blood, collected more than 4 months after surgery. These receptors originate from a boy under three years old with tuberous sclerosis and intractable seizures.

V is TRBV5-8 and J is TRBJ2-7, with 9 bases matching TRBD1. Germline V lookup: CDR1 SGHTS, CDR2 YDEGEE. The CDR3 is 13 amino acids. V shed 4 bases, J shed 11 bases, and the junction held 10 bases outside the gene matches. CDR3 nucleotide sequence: TGTGCCAGCAGCCGGGGACAGGGTCACAAGGAGTACTTC. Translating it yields CASSRGQGHKEYF.

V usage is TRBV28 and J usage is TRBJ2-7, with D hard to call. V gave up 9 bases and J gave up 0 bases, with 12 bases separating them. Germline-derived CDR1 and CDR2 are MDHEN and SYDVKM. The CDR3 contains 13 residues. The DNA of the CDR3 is TGTGCCAGTCAACTTAGCCCCTCCTACGAGCAGTACTTC. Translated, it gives CASQLSPSYEQYF.

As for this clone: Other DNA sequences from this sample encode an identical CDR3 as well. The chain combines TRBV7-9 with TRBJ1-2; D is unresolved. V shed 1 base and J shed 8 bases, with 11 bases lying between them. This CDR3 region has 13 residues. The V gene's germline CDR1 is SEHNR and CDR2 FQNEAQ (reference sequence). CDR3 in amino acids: CASSLGGPGGYTF. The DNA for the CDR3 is TGTGCCAGCAGCTTAGGAGGGCCGGGCGGCTACACCTTC. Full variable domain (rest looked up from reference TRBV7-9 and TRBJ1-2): DTGVSQNPRHKITKRGQNVTFRCDPISEHNRLYWYRQTLGQGPEFLTYFQNEAQLEKSRLLSDRFSAERPKGSFSTLEIQRTEQGDSAMYLCASSLGGPGGYTFGSGTRLTVV.

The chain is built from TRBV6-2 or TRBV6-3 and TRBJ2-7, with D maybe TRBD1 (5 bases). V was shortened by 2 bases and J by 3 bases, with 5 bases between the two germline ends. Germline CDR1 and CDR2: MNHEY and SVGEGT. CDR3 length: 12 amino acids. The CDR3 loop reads CASSYDSYEQYF. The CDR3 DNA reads TGTGCCAGCAGTTACGACAGCTACGAGCAGTACTTC.

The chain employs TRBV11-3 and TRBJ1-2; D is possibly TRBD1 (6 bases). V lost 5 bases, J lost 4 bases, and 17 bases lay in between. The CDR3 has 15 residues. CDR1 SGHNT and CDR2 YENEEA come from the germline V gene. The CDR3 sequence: CASSRSPQGPYGYTF. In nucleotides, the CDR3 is TGTGCCAGCAGCCGGAGCCCCCAGGGGCCCTATGGCTACACCTTC.

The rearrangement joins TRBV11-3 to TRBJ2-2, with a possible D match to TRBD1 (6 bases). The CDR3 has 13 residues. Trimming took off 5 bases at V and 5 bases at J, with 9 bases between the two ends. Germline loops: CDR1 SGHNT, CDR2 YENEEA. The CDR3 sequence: CASSPRGTGELFF. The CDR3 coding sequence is TGTGCCAGCAGCCCCAGGGGTACCGGGGAGCTGTTTTTT.